The sequence of this T cell receptor beta chain was determined in a study of cytomegalovirus exposure and HLA in healthy donors. Both 60 Vbeta primers and 13 Jbeta primers went into the PCR. Sequencing was performed with immunoSEQ multiplex PCR; in TCRdb, only in-frame clones are kept and a portion is missing. The sample consists of over 100,000 clones, around 81% of them appearing once. The donors (healthy individuals) were bone marrow donors. Concerning this clone itself: Its antigen is unidentified.

The V gene's germline CDR1 is SQVTM and CDR2 ANQGSEA. The germline V and J ends were trimmed by 4 bases and 2 bases, with 7 bases remaining between them. The CDR3 runs 12 residues. The study's findings and limits: The study put 150 to 200 TCR beta chains on its list as cytomegalovirus-associated.

The J gene is TRBJ2-3, the V gene TRBV29-1; no clear D. The receptor comes from a woman aged 25-40 years in good health and CMV-seronegative. The source material was PBMCs. Here the CDR3 DNA reads TGCAGCGTTGCAGGATTCACAGATACGCAGTATTTT. Encoded protein: CSVAGFTDTQYF.